This T cell receptor (beta chain) was observed in a study of blood T cell repertoires in COVID-19. Study-level information: The United States, Italy and Spain were the sources of the acute and convalescent COVID-19 samples. T cells, B-cell-depleted T cells, or PBMCs supplied cDNA or gDNA.

Original methodology: By means of reference gene primer amplification, nucleated cell counts were estimated. Libraries were prepared by immunoSEQ multiplex PCR; TCRdb keeps only in-frame clonotypes and omits some of them. V and J calls and clone size follow that table, whereas D and trimming were derived from the DNA. The sample contains 100,000 to 130,000 clones, about 80% of which appear only once. CDR1 and CDR2 from the germline V gene are DFQATT and SNEGSKA (reference sequence). The CDR3 spans 15 residues. Unmatched junction bases numbered 8, after V lost 6 bases and J lost 2 bases. This clone came up a few times.

The chain uses TRBV20-1 and TRBJ1-3, with 9 bases lining up with TRBD1. The sample taken for sequencing was peripheral blood. The clonotype originates from a woman in her 70s with acute or convalescent COVID-19. CDR3: CSASPGTGPGNTIYF. DNA of the CDR3: TGCAGTGCGAGTCCCGGGACAGGGCCTGGAAACACCATATATTTT.